The 21 T cell receptor beta chains given below trace back to one sample, sequenced in a study of shared clonotypes between healthy human individuals. Profiling relied on immunoSEQ multiplex PCR, and the TCRdb table lists in-frame clones only, not all of them. This sample carries a few million clones, approximately 94% of them seen once, and the ten largest clones take 0.1% to 0.15%. The sample was naive CD4+ T cells sorted from blood. Subset described: CD45RA+ positively selected. These receptors were obtained from a man between 18 and 29 years old in good health.

This chain connects TRBV28 to TRBJ1-6, with 7 bases identical to TRBD1. CDR3 length equals 15 residues. V trimming: 5 bases; J trimming: 9 bases; junction bases outside the gene matches: 10. The germline V gene has CDR1 MDHEN and CDR2 SYDVKM. The CDR3 DNA sequence: TGTGCCAGCAGTGGAACAGGGGCCGCGGGTTCACCCCTCCACTTT. Residues: CASSGTGAAGSPLHF. Variable domain in full (rest from reference TRBV28 and TRBJ1-6): DVKVTQSSRYLVKRTGEKVFLECVQDMDHENMFWYRQDPGLGLRLIYFSYDVKMKEKGDIPEGYSVSREKKERFSLILESASTNQTSMYLCASSGTGAAGSPLHFGNGTRLTVT.

The gene calls are TRBV7-9 and TRBJ1-3; weak D call: TRBD1 (5 bases). Germline CDR1 and CDR2: SEHNR and FQNEAQ (reference sequence). This CDR3 has 14 residues. V lost 6 bases and J 6 bases, leaving 15 bases between the germline ends. The CDR3 region is CASSYDRILNTIYF. DNA of the CDR3: TGTGCCAGCAGTTATGACAGAATCCTAAACACCATATATTTT.

This chain connects TRBV6-1 to TRBJ2-5; D is uncertain. The CDR3 consists of 14 residues. Trimming took 4 bases from V and 2 from J, leaving 11 bases between them. Germline CDR1 reads MNHNS; CDR2 reads SASEGT. The CDR3 nucleotides read TGTGCCAGCAGTGTTCGAACAGCTCAAGAGACCCAGTACTTC. Amino acids: CASSVRTAQETQYF.

Turning to this clone: Additional DNA sequences in this sample encode the identical CDR3. The rearrangement links TRBV6-5 to TRBJ2-6, with 7 positions matching TRBD1. The length of the CDR3 is 15 residues. Germline trimming cut 6 bases from V and 2 bases from J; bases unmatched to any gene: 4. The germline V gene has CDR1 MNHEY and CDR2 SVGAGI. CDR3 sequence reads: CASSRDRAGANVLTF. CDR3 nucleotides: TGTGCCAGCAGCCGCGACAGGGCTGGGGCCAACGTCCTGACTTTC.

About this clone itself: The sample contains more than one DNA sequence encoding this CDR3. This chain uses TRBV5-1 with TRBJ2-2; a possible D gene is TRBD1 (5 bases). Trimming pared 4 bases from V and 2 bases from J, leaving 12 bases between. The CDR3 is 15 residues long. The germline V gene encodes CDR1 SGHRS and CDR2 YFSETQ. The CDR3 bases are TGCGCCAGCAGCCTAATGACAGAAAACACCGGGGAGCTGTTTTTT. Its translation is CASSLMTENTGELFF.

This chain connects TRBV9 to TRBJ1-5, with 9 bases that match TRBD1. Germline trimming cut 3 bases from V and 6 bases from J; bases unmatched to any gene: 7. Germline CDR1 reads SGDLS; CDR2 reads YYNGEE. This CDR3 comprises 15 residues. For the CDR3, the DNA is TGTGCCAGCAGCGGAGGGACAGGGTGGTTTCAGCCCCAGCATTTT. Protein: CASSGGTGWFQPQHF.

The chain is built from TRBV6-1 and TRBJ1-2; no firm D call. Germline CDR1 and CDR2: MNHNS and SASEGT. V shed 1 base and J shed 1 base, with 10 bases lying between them. There are 15 residues in the CDR3. The chain's CDR3 is CASSEVGEINYGYTF. The CDR3 DNA is TGTGCCAGCAGTGAAGTAGGTGAAATTAACTATGGCTACACCTTC.

The CDR3 here is CASSFRGQDSHEQYF. The CDR3 region has the DNA TGCGCCAGCAGCTTCCGCGGACAGGACTCGCACGAGCAGTACTTC. The J gene is TRBJ2-7, the V gene TRBV5-1, with 7 bases aligning to TRBD1. This CDR3 region has 15 residues. V lost 2 bases and J lost 5; bases outside the gene matches: 10. Germline V gene sequence: CDR1 SGHRS, CDR2 YFSETQ.

CDR3 sequence (DNA): TGTGCCAGCAGCCCCCGTAGCGGGAGGGCCTCCTACGAGCAGTACTTC. Translated, it gives CASSPRSGRASYEQYF. The chain links TRBV7-2 to TRBJ2-7; 11 bases line up with TRBD2. CDR1 is SGHTA and CDR2 is FQGNSA in the germline V gene. The CDR3 runs to 16 residues. J was trimmed by 0 bases and V by 5 bases; bases with no gene match: 6.

The V call is TRBV23-1, the J call TRBJ1-6, with D uncertain. TRBV23-1 counts as an open reading frame of uncertain function. This CDR3 has 11 amino acids. The V and J ends lost 0 bases and 14 bases respectively, with 5 bases between them. The CDR3 nucleotides read TGCGCCAGCAGTCAATCTACGTCCCTCCACTTT. Translated: CASSQSTSLHF.

The gene calls are TRBV6-5 and TRBJ2-2, with 11 bases aligning to TRBD2. The CDR3 runs 14 residues. The germline V gene has CDR1 MNHEY and CDR2 SVGAGI. V lost 8 bases, J lost 5 bases, and 4 bases stayed unmatched. CDR3 DNA: TGTGCCAGCTGCCGGACTAGCGGGACCGGGGAGCTGTTTTTT. Its translation is CASCRTSGTGELFF.

The chain has TRBV6-6 and TRBJ2-7, with 7 bases matching TRBD1. V shed 8 bases, J shed 1 base, and the junction held 11 bases outside the gene matches. This CDR3 comprises 15 residues. CDR1 is MNHNY, CDR2 SVGAGI, per germline (reference sequence). CDR3 DNA: TGTGCCAGCTCGCACCCCGGGACAGCGTCCTACGAGCAGTACTTC. As protein: CASSHPGTASYEQYF.

There are a few counts of this clone. The V and J genes are TRBV25-1 and TRBJ2-2; the D call may be TRBD1 or TRBD2 (7 bases each). The CDR3 runs to 16 residues. Germline CDR1 MGHDK, CDR2 SYGVNS. V dropped 6 bases and J dropped 5 bases, with 19 bases sitting between them. The CDR3, as DNA: TGTGCCAGCAGCGATTCGCGCCAGGGGGGGACCGGGGAGCTGTTTTTT. Its protein is CASSDSRQGGTGELFF.

The V call is TRBV2, the J call TRBJ2-4, with D perhaps TRBD1 (6 bases). Trimming pared 0 bases from V and 7 bases from J, leaving 10 bases between. Germline CDR1 is SNHLY and CDR2 is FYNNEI. The CDR3 length is 14 residues. CDR3 nucleotide sequence: TGTGCCAGCAGTGAAGCAACAGGGTCGAACATTCAGTACTTC. Protein product: CASSEATGSNIQYF.

The chain joins TRBV6-5 to TRBJ1-3; maybe TRBD1 (6 bases). The germline V gene has CDR1 MNHEY and CDR2 SVGAGI. V was clipped by 7 bases and J by 3 bases, with 13 bases between them. CDR3 length: 14 residues. The CDR3 DNA is TGTGCCAGCAAACAGGGTAGATTTGGAAACACCATATATTTT. Translating it yields CASKQGRFGNTIYF.

The rearrangement joins TRBV6-5 to TRBJ2-1; 10 positions agree with TRBD2. This CDR3 is 14 amino acids long. From germline, CDR1 is MNHEY and CDR2 SVGAGI. J gave up 7 bases and V 7 bases, and 7 bases lay outside the gene matches. Written as DNA, the CDR3 is TGTGCCAGCACCCCGGGACTAGCGTCGAATGAGCAGTTCTTC. Protein product: CASTPGLASNEQFF.

The gene calls are TRBV19 and TRBJ2-1; 8 bases align to TRBD2. The CDR3 covers 15 residues. The germline gives CDR1 LNHDA, CDR2 SQIVND (reference sequence). V gave up 4 bases and J gave up 9 bases; unmatched junction bases: 11. The CDR3 protein is CASSTGLARGGEQFF. The CDR3 DNA follows: TGTGCCAGTAGTACCGGACTAGCTAGAGGGGGTGAGCAGTTCTTC.

With regard to this clone: At one boundary the junction diverges from the germline segment, which might be a read error. The chain links TRBV30 to TRBJ2-2; D is unresolved. The CDR3 covers 14 residues. CDR1 and CDR2 from the germline V gene are GTSNPN and SVGIG (reference sequence). The CDR3 sequence: CAWRVSLYTGELFF. The CDR3 nucleotides are TGTGCCTGGCGTGTCAGCCTTTACACCGGGGAGCTGTTTTTT.

The chain joins TRBV7-2 to TRBJ2-7; D uncertain. The germline CDR1 and CDR2 sequences are SGHTA and FQGNSA. This CDR3 has 16 amino acids. V was clipped by 4 bases and J by 0 bases, with 16 bases between them. The CDR3 reads CASSSPKGPSSYEQYF. The DNA of the CDR3 is TGTGCCAGCAGCTCCCCGAAGGGCCCAAGCTCCTACGAGCAGTACTTC.

The V gene is TRBV2, the J gene TRBJ1-5; perhaps TRBD1 as D (6 bases). This CDR3 spans 13 amino acids. V shed 5 bases and J shed 6 bases, with 11 bases lying between them. The germline V gene encodes CDR1 SNHLY and CDR2 FYNNEI. CDR3 in amino acids: CASSPGGPQPQHF. The DNA of the CDR3 is TGTGCCAGCAGTCCGGGGGGCCCTCAGCCCCAGCATTTT.

The chain carries TRBV5-4 and TRBJ2-2; 10 positions agree with TRBD2. This CDR3 comprises 15 residues. The junction had 4 bases not matched to a gene; V was cut back by 2 bases and J by 6 bases. Germline CDR1 is SGHNT and CDR2 is YYREEE (reference sequence). CDR3 amino acids: CASSFGTSDAGELFF. CDR3 in DNA: TGTGCCAGCAGCTTTGGGACTAGCGACGCCGGGGAGCTGTTTTTT.